The clone carrying this TCR beta chain has a count of ten or more. Its antigen is as yet unknown. This entry is derived from a study of response to subunit inactivated influenza vaccine. CDR1 DFQATT and CDR2 SNEGSKA come from the germline V gene (reference sequence). V lost 2 bases and J 5 bases, leaving 14 bases between the germline ends. The CDR3 loop spans 14 amino acids. Study conclusions and caveats: Few additional T cells are recruited per seasonal influenza vaccination, authors suggested.

TCRdb recomputed calls from the RT-PCR reads with MiXCR, one row per CDR3 protein. The table lists around 480,000 distinct CDR3 sequences, 16% of them singletons. The sequence derives from a man in his fifties or sixties who received an inactivated influenza vaccine. Sample: CD4+ T cells sorted from PBMCs, taken roughly 24 months after vaccination. The rearrangement uses TRBV20-1 and TRBJ2-3; possibly TRBD1 for D (5 bases). This CDR3 is CSARSSRAQDTQYF. The CDR3 region has the DNA TGCAGTGCTAGATCCTCCAGGGCCCAAGATACGCAGTATTTT.